The entry below describes one T cell receptor beta chain. The target antigen is unknown. This CDR3 contains 16 residues. Trimming cost V 0 bases and J 3 bases; bases outside gene matches: 8. From germline, CDR1 is SGHRS and CDR2 YFSETQ. This specimen comes from a study of cytomegalovirus exposure and HLA in healthy donors. The study's findings and limits: 16,951 TCR beta sequences were associated with HLA alleles at 0.05 false discovery rate in a later analysis. Analyses of presence and absence presupposed an approximately uniform sequencing depth across donors.

The PCR contained 60 Vbeta and 13 Jbeta primers. Original processing methods: Among the unique TCR beta chains that a later analysis counted, roughly 80 million in all, 9.5 million to 12 million were shared. The assay was immunoSEQ multiplex PCR, and TCRdb's table has in-frame clones only and misses some. D and trimming were read from the DNA, whereas the V and J calls and clone size are those reported in that table. The data show about 93,000 clones, around three quarters seen once. Specimen: PBMCs. The sequence derives from a man under 40 in good health and CMV-seronegative. V and J are TRBV5-1 and TRBJ1-2, with 7 bases fitting TRBD1. CDR3 sequence reads: CASSLGELTGYYGYTF. CDR3 sequence (DNA): TGCGCCAGCAGCTTGGGGGAACTGACAGGGTACTATGGCTACACCTTC.